The clone carrying this TCR beta chain was observed at least ten times. This entry is derived from a study of CD8 T cells in ankylosing spondylitis. Quantitative 5'-RACE was performed with molecular barcodes, and it yielded the TCR beta libraries. TCRdb re-derived calls from the 5' RACE reads in MiXCR, one entry per CDR3 protein. The sample lists about 130,000 distinct CDR3 sequences; roughly 8.8% were seen once. Specimen: blood, either unsorted or a sorted T cell fraction (not recorded which). The sequence came from a male donor with ankylosing spondylitis or in good health (not recorded which).

The CDR3 protein is CATSAGTATDTQYF. Written as DNA, the CDR3 is TGTGCCACCAGTGCCGGGACAGCAACAGATACGCAGTATTTT. The chain joins TRBV24-1 to TRBJ2-3; 7 positions agree with TRBD1. CDR1 and CDR2 (germline): KGHDR, SFDVKD. CDR3 length equals 14 residues. The J segment lost 3 bases and the V segment lost 5 bases, leaving 4 bases of the junction unmatched.